This is a list of T cell receptor beta chains from one sample in a study of CD8+CD57+ T cells in acquired aplastic anemia. TCRdb called the reads again in MiXCR, with one record for every CDR3 protein. The sample includes 150,000 to 200,000 distinct CDR3 sequences, roughly 48% seen only once; the top ten take under 1.2%. Sequencing was done on a sample of sorted CD4+, CD8+, or CD8+CD57+ T cells (not recorded which) from PBMCs. The receptors originated from a human donor in good health. Both conserved end residues are part of each CDR3. Each record gives: V gene, J gene, CDR3 protein.

V gene: TRBV19; J gene: TRBJ2-2; CDR3 protein: CASSTKGTGELFF
V gene: TRBV14; J gene: TRBJ2-6; CDR3 protein: CASSPPWGSSGANVLAF
V gene: TRBV7-7; J gene: TRBJ2-7; CDR3 protein: CASSHLDGYEQYF
V gene: TRBV11-1; J gene: TRBJ2-3; CDR3 protein: CASSLGVTSVDTQYF
V gene: TRBV6-1; J gene: TRBJ1-4; CDR3 protein: CASSRLQGSTNEKLFF
V gene: TRBV20-1; J gene: TRBJ2-7; CDR3 protein: CSAGRSQGDYEQYF
V gene: TRBV7-9; J gene: TRBJ1-1; CDR3 protein: CASSLETVTLTEAFF
V gene: TRBV9; J gene: TRBJ2-1; CDR3 protein: CASSADGRGYNEQFF
V gene: TRBV29-1; J gene: TRBJ1-5; CDR3 protein: CSVLSGRNQPQHF
V gene: TRBV2; J gene: TRBJ2-7; CDR3 protein: CASSPVGYEQYF
V gene: TRBV7-9; J gene: TRBJ2-7; CDR3 protein: CASSPSQGRRERYF
V gene: TRBV10-3; J gene: TRBJ1-2; CDR3 protein: CAISSDSSGNTF
V gene: TRBV18; J gene: TRBJ2-7; CDR3 protein: CASSPYGTTDEQYF
V gene: TRBV7-3; J gene: TRBJ2-2; CDR3 protein: CASSPRGSGELFF
V gene: TRBV7-6; J gene: TRBJ1-6; CDR3 protein: CASILTGNNSPLHF
V gene: TRBV6-4; J gene: TRBJ2-2; CDR3 protein: CASSESSAYTGELFF
V gene: TRBV7-9; J gene: TRBJ1-4; CDR3 protein: CASSLGTGVEKLFF
V gene: TRBV5-4; J gene: TRBJ2-1; CDR3 protein: CASALRQSSYNEQFF
V gene: TRBV12-3/TRBV12-4; J gene: TRBJ2-7; CDR3 protein: CASRWDASYEQYF
V gene: TRBV20-1; J gene: TRBJ2-3; CDR3 protein: CSARLTSSTDTQYF
V gene: TRBV7-6; J gene: TRBJ1-5; CDR3 protein: CASSLEGGNQPQHF
V gene: TRBV11-1; J gene: TRBJ1-4; CDR3 protein: CASSSWGGGSATNEKLFF